A selection of T cell receptor beta chains follows, all from one sample in a study of T-cell memory formation after mild COVID-19. TCRdb called the 5' RACE reads again in MiXCR, with one record for every CDR3 protein. The sample lists over 500,000 distinct CDR3 sequences; roughly 17% were seen once. The sample comprised PBMCs or a T cell subset sorted from them (not recorded which). These receptors all stem from an adult woman who had mild COVID-19 (a few samples of this study predate the infection). Cell type and time point are not known. The conserved cysteine and the conserved F or W are not part of the CDR3 here. D genes are given only for firm matches. Part of the rows lack a size; the others show once, few, many or a class for expanded clones.

cdr3_aa | clone_size | d_call | v_call
ASSQDRSGPTGELF | few | - | TRBV4-3
ASSPLAGQEAEQY | many | TRBD1 | TRBV9
ASSPTGEQPQH | - | TRBD1 | TRBV7-2
ASSEPSRGIWAEQF | few | - | TRBV6-1
ATSRDSDGLHSGNTIY | - | - | TRBV15
ASSFRQLVETQY | - | - | TRBV7-6
ASTGQGVIGYNEQF | many | TRBD1 | TRBV5-1
ASSLGVVINSPLH | - | - | TRBV5-5
ASSPTRLSPGELF | few | - | TRBV11-2
ASSLGTSRGYEKLF | few | - | TRBV7-9
ASSLAPGSYGYT | - | - | TRBV7-7
ASSSGTFYGYT | - | - | TRBV7-2
ASSHQGVGNTIY | - | TRBD1 | TRBV12-3/TRBV12-4
ASSPRTGASSEQY | many | TRBD1 | TRBV12-3/TRBV12-4
ASSLDLAGGNEQF | - | TRBD2 | TRBV5-1
ASSQGRLAGNTGELF | - | TRBD2 | TRBV7-3
ASSQDPGGVRYGYT | - | - | TRBV4-2